This is a list of T cell receptor beta chains from one sample in a study of blood T cell repertoires in COVID-19. Method: immunoSEQ multiplex PCR; TCRdb's copy keeps in-frame clones and lacks some. Of under 45,000 clones in the sample, approximately 73% were seen once. The sample comprised peripheral blood. Source of these receptors: a man older than 75 with acute or convalescent COVID-19. The CDR3 runs from the conserved cysteine through the conserved F or W. A D gene is named only where the DNA matches it firmly. The listing skips clone size in some rows; elsewhere it reads once, few, many or a size class.

abundance,len,d_gene,v_gene,j_gene,CDR3nt,CDR3aa
once,14,-,TRBV2,TRBJ1-5,TGTGCCAGCAGTGATTGGGGCCCCAATCAGCCCCAGCATTTT,CASSDWGPNQPQHF
many,12,-,TRBV6-1,TRBJ1-1,TGTGCCAGCAGTGACATACTGACTGAAGCTTTCTTT,CASSDILTEAFF
-,17,TRBD1,TRBV9,TRBJ2-1,TGTGCCAGCAGCCTGTCCGGGACAGGGAAACTTGTGAGTGAGCAGTTCTTC,CASSLSGTGKLVSEQFF
-,15,TRBD1,TRBV5-4,TRBJ2-6,TGTGCCAGCAGCTTCAGGGGGCCTGGGGCCAACGTCCTGACTTTC,CASSFRGPGANVLTF
-,13,-,TRBV6-6,TRBJ1-4,TGTGCCAGCAGTGGCCGGGCTAATGAAAAACTGTTTTTT,CASSGRANEKLFF
few,12,-,TRBV29-1,TRBJ2-5,TGCAGCGTTGAAGAGGGGGGAGAGACCCAGTACTTC,CSVEEGGETQYF
-,15,-,TRBV7-2,TRBJ1-6,TGTGCCAGCAGCTTAATACGCAGCGTAAATTCACCCCTCCACTTT,CASSLIRSVNSPLHF
few,13,TRBD1,TRBV14,TRBJ1-6,TGTGCCAGCGGAGACAGGGTACATTCACCCCTCCACTTT,CASGDRVHSPLHF
few,13,-,TRBV12-3/TRBV12-4,TRBJ1-2,TGTGCCAGCAGTCCGGCAGGGAACTATGGCTACACCTTC,CASSPAGNYGYTF
-,12,-,TRBV7-8,TRBJ1-1,TGTGCCAGCAGCCCCTATTCGGGAGGAGCTTTCTTT,CASSPYSGGAFF
-,15,TRBD2,TRBV5-6,TRBJ2-2,TGTGCCAGCAGCTTTCGGCGGGAGGGCACCGGGGAGCTGTTTTTT,CASSFRREGTGELFF
-,17,-,TRBV6-1,TRBJ2-4,TGTGCCAGCAGTGAATTTTTAGACAGGCTAGCCAAAAACATTCAGTACTTC,CASSEFLDRLAKNIQYF
-,15,-,TRBV19,TRBJ2-1,TGTGCCAGTTCCCTAGCGCAGACCTCCTACAATGAGCAGTTCTTC,CASSLAQTSYNEQFF
-,12,-,TRBV2,TRBJ1-2,TGTGCCAGCAGGAGGCCCACAGGCGGCTACACCTTC,CASRRPTGGYTF
-,13,TRBD1,TRBV29-1,TRBJ2-3,TGCAGCGTTGGTGAGGGGGCTACAGATACGCAGTATTTT,CSVGEGATDTQYF
-,12,TRBD1,TRBV7-2,TRBJ2-7,TGTGCCAGCAGCCGACAGGGCTACGAGCAGTACTTC,CASSRQGYEQYF
-,16,-,TRBV27,TRBJ1-1,TGTGCCAGCAGTTCCCCATTCCGGGGAGGGGGCACTGAAGCTTTCTTT,CASSSPFRGGGTEAFF
once,14,TRBD1,TRBV7-2,TRBJ2-7,TGTGCCAGCAGCTATAGGGACAGTTCCTACGAGCAGTACTTC,CASSYRDSSYEQYF
-,14,-,TRBV28,TRBJ2-7,TGTGCCAGCAGTTTACTAGTCACCCCCTACGAGCAGTACTTC,CASSLLVTPYEQYF
-,15,TRBD2,TRBV7-6,TRBJ2-1,TGTGCCAGCAGCACTCTAGCGGGAGCTGGTAATGAGCAGTTCTTC,CASSTLAGAGNEQFF
-,14,-,TRBV2,TRBJ1-4,TGTGCCAGCAGTGTGCAGTCAACTAATGAAAAACTGTTTTTT,CASSVQSTNEKLFF
-,17,TRBD2,TRBV11-3,TRBJ2-1,TGTGCCAGCAGCTCGCACCGACTAGCGGGAGTCCTGAATGAGCAGTTCTTC,CASSSHRLAGVLNEQFF
-,18,-,TRBV11-2,TRBJ1-3,TGTGCCAGCAGCCTTCGACCAGGGGACACCAACCCCGGAGACACCATATATTTT,CASSLRPGDTNPGDTIYF
-,13,-,TRBV27,TRBJ1-1,TGTGCCAGCAGCCCGAGTGTGCCCACTGAAGCTTTCTTT,CASSPSVPTEAFF
-,17,-,TRBV9,TRBJ1-2,TGTGCCAGCAGCGTAGGGGGCTCTGGGGCCTCCACGTATGGCTACACCTTC,CASSVGGSGASTYGYTF
-,12,-,TRBV27,TRBJ1-2,TGTGCCAGCAGTAACGGGGGGCATGGCTACACCTTC,CASSNGGHGYTF
-,18,-,TRBV23-1,TRBJ2-6,TGCGCCAGCAGTCTGTCCTGCGATTCTTGCTCTGGGGCCAACGTCCTGACTTTC,CASSLSCDSCSGANVLTF
few,15,TRBD1,TRBV9,TRBJ1-1,TGTGCCAGCAGCGTAGGAGGGACAGGGGTAACTGAAGCTTTCTTT,CASSVGGTGVTEAFF
-,15,-,TRBV4-1,TRBJ2-1,TGCGCCAGCAGCCAATCCCCAGGGCTCGACAATGAGCAGTTCTTC,CASSQSPGLDNEQFF
few,15,TRBD1,TRBV2,TRBJ1-1,TGTGCCAGCAGTGCCACACAGGGGGCCTACACTGAAGCTTTCTTT,CASSATQGAYTEAFF
-,13,TRBD2,TRBV7-6,TRBJ2-7,TGTGCCAGCAGCCGAACAGCGGGGTACGAGCAGTACTTC,CASSRTAGYEQYF
-,16,TRBD2,TRBV14,TRBJ2-2,TGTGCCAGCAGCCAAGTTGCGGGAGGATCCACCGGGGAGCTGTTTTTT,CASSQVAGGSTGELFF
-,16,TRBD2,TRBV3-1/TRBV3-2,TRBJ2-3,TGTGCCAGCAGACCTACTAGCGGGGGGGCCGCAGATACGCAGTATTTT,CASRPTSGGAADTQYF
once,18,-,TRBV18,TRBJ1-1,TGTGCCAGCTCACCTCCCCGGGGAAGGAGCACCTTGAACACTGAAGCTTTCTTT,CASSPPRGRSTLNTEAFF
-,15,TRBD2,TRBV2,TRBJ2-7,TGTGCCAGCAGTGGGACTAGCGGGGTCGGCTACGAGCAGTACTTC,CASSGTSGVGYEQYF
once,13,TRBD2,TRBV5-1,TRBJ2-1,TGCGCCAGCAGCTTGGCCGGGGGGAATGAGCAGTTCTTC,CASSLAGGNEQFF
few,16,-,TRBV7-7,TRBJ1-2,TGTGCCAGCAGCGTACGAGCGGACCGCACTAACTATGGCTACACCTTC,CASSVRADRTNYGYTF
-,16,-,TRBV5-8,TRBJ2-3,TGTGCCAGCAGCTGGGGTAGGAGGGTTAGCACAGATACGCAGTATTTT,CASSWGRRVSTDTQYF
-,16,TRBD2,TRBV28,TRBJ2-5,TGTGCCAGCAGTTTTGGGGGGGTGGGCGAACGAGAGACCCAGTACTTC,CASSFGGVGERETQYF
-,13,-,TRBV30,TRBJ1-1,TGTGCCTGGAGTAGTAGGGGAGGGACTGAAGCTTTCTTT,CAWSSRGGTEAFF
-,14,-,TRBV7-2,TRBJ2-3,TGTGCCAGCAGCTTAGTCAGGTTCACAGATACGCAGTATTTT,CASSLVRFTDTQYF
-,13,-,TRBV11-1,TRBJ2-7,TGTGCCAGCAGCTTAACACAGAGTTCCGAGCAGTACTTC,CASSLTQSSEQYF
-,12,TRBD2,TRBV5-5,TRBJ2-5,TGTGCCAGCAGCTTGGATGGGGGGGTCCAGTACTTC,CASSLDGGVQYF
-,17,TRBD1,TRBV19,TRBJ1-3,TGTGCCACTAAAGACAGGGGTAGCATATGGACTGGAAACACCATATATTTT,CATKDRGSIWTGNTIYF
-,14,-,TRBV18,TRBJ2-2,TGTGCCAGCTCACGTCCCGCGAACACCGGGGAGCTGTTTTTT,CASSRPANTGELFF
-,14,TRBD1,TRBV7-8,TRBJ1-6,TGTGCCAGCAGCATCACAGGGGATAATTCACCCCTCCACTTT,CASSITGDNSPLHF
few,14,TRBD2,TRBV9,TRBJ2-3,TGTGCCAGCAGCCGGGGGGGCCGCACAGATACGCAGTATTTT,CASSRGGRTDTQYF
-,14,TRBD1,TRBV11-2,TRBJ2-7,TGTGCCAGCAGCTCAACCCGGACAGGGTACGAGCAGTACTTC,CASSSTRTGYEQYF
-,18,TRBD1,TRBV25-1,TRBJ1-4,TGTGCCAGCAGTGAATATAGACAGGGCCGTCCAACTAATGAAAAACTGTTTTTT,CASSEYRQGRPTNEKLFF
-,13,TRBD1,TRBV19,TRBJ1-5,TGTGCCAGTAGCCCGACAGGGCCTCAGCCCCAGCATTTT,CASSPTGPQPQHF
-,13,-,TRBV2,TRBJ1-1,TGTGCCAGCAGGCGGGACGTAAACACTGAAGCTTTCTTT,CASRRDVNTEAFF
-,14,-,TRBV6-1,TRBJ1-5,TGTGCCAGCAGTGAAAGTGGCAGGGAACAGCCCCAGCATTTT,CASSESGREQPQHF
-,12,TRBD1,TRBV2,TRBJ1-2,TGTGCCAGCAGGGGGACAGGGACTGGCTACACCTTC,CASRGTGTGYTF
-,14,-,TRBV28,TRBJ1-4,TGTGCCAGCAGTGAACAGGGCCGGAGAGAAAAACTGTTTTTT,CASSEQGRREKLFF
few,14,TRBD2,TRBV6-2/TRBV6-3,TRBJ2-7,TGTGCCAGCAGTTCGACTAGCGGCTCCTACGAGCAGTACTTC,CASSSTSGSYEQYF
-,17,TRBD2,TRBV10-1,TRBJ2-5,TGCGCCAGCAGTGAGTCGGCTAGCGGGAGACTTCTAGAGACCCAGTACTTC,CASSESASGRLLETQYF
-,16,TRBD1,TRBV28,TRBJ2-1,TGTGCCAGCAGTCCCAGGACAGGGGAAAGTCGGAATGAGCAGTTCTTC,CASSPRTGESRNEQFF